This TCR beta chain comes out of a study of response to subunit inactivated influenza vaccine. Trimming removed 7 bases at V and 4 bases at J, with 17 bases between. The CDR3 spans 15 residues. Germline CDR1 reads WNHNN; CDR2 reads SYGVQD (reference sequence). A remark on this clonotype: Its antigen is undetermined.

Via MiXCR, TCRdb re-called the RT-PCR reads, giving one row per CDR3 protein. The sample holds approximately 500,000 distinct CDR3 sequences, approximately 13% seen once. Regarding the study as a whole: Each seasonal flu vaccination may recruit only limited new T cells, authors suggested.

The genes are TRBV10-1 and TRBJ1-5; TRBD1 is a possible D gene (5 bases). The input for sequencing was PBMCs from blood, taken about 40 days after vaccination. The clonotype was recovered from a man between 45 and 60 years old who received an inactivated influenza vaccine. In nucleotides, the CDR3 is TGCGCCAGCATCTCAGGGAGTCTTATTAATCAGCCCCAGCATTTT. It encodes CASISGSLINQPQHF.